A selection of T cell receptor beta chains follows, all from one sample in a study of blood T cell repertoires in COVID-19. Produced via immunoSEQ multiplex PCR; TCRdb's table is partial and in-frame only. The sample shows approximately 70,000 clones, 75% to 85% of them seen only once. Sequencing was done on a sample of peripheral blood. These receptors were obtained from an elderly woman with active or convalescent COVID-19. The CDR3 runs from the conserved cysteine through the conserved F or W. A D gene is named only where the DNA matches it firmly. Rows give clone size only sometimes, using once, few, many, or a class for an expanded clone.

-	TRBD2	TRBV15	TRBJ2-7	TGTGCCACAGGTAGCGGGAGGTTCAGGGAGGACGAGCAGTACTTC	CATGSGRFREDEQYF
-	-	TRBV27	TRBJ2-3	TGTGCCAGCAGTCGGCCCCGGGGGAGCACAGATACGCAGTATTTT	CASSRPRGSTDTQYF
-	-	TRBV24-1	TRBJ2-1	TGTGCCACCAGTGATACGAAGAGGGTAATAGGGTACAATGAGCAGTTCTTC	CATSDTKRVIGYNEQFF
-	-	TRBV6-2/TRBV6-3	TRBJ1-5	TGTGCCAGCAGTTATTCAACAGGGAGTCGAAGCAATCAGCCCCAGCATTTT	CASSYSTGSRSNQPQHF
few	TRBD1	TRBV6-5	TRBJ2-7	TGTGCCAGCAGTTACGGGACAGGCCGCTCCTACGAGCAGTACTTC	CASSYGTGRSYEQYF
-	-	TRBV7-9	TRBJ2-2	TGTGCTAACGGGGAGCTGTTTTTT	CANGELFF
-	-	TRBV18	TRBJ1-5	TGTGCCAGCTCACCCGGGGTTGTCGGGCGTCAGCCCCAGCATTTT	CASSPGVVGRQPQHF
-	-	TRBV18	TRBJ2-3	TGTGCCAGCTCAGGGGACTGGAGGAATACAGATACGCAGTATTTT	CASSGDWRNTDTQYF
-	TRBD1	TRBV19	TRBJ2-7	TGTGCCAGCCAACCGACAGGGGGCATCTACGAGCAGTACTTC	CASQPTGGIYEQYF
-	TRBD1	TRBV10-2	TRBJ1-5	TGCGCCAGCAGATCCGGACAGGGAAGCCTCAATCAGCCCCAGCATTTT	CASRSGQGSLNQPQHF
-	TRBD1	TRBV5-1	TRBJ1-6	TGCGCCAGCAGCCTCCTACTGCAGGGGGACGGTGATTCACCCCTCCACTTT	CASSLLLQGDGDSPLHF
few	TRBD2	TRBV28	TRBJ2-1	TGTGCCAGCAGTCAGGCGGGAGGGCCCGAACCCAATGAGCAGTTCTTC	CASSQAGGPEPNEQFF
once	TRBD2	TRBV28	TRBJ2-1	TGTGCCAGCAGTCCCTTCGGGACTAGAAATCACAATGAGCAGTTCTTC	CASSPFGTRNHNEQFF
-	TRBD1	TRBV25-1	TRBJ1-1	TGTGCCAGCAGTCCAAACAGGGGCGGGTACACTGAAGCTTTCTTT	CASSPNRGGYTEAFF
-	-	TRBV15	TRBJ2-7	TGTGCCACCAGCTCCCCGGGAAAGGAGCAGTACTTC	CATSSPGKEQYF
-	TRBD1	TRBV7-2	TRBJ2-6	TGTGCCAGCAGCTCAGGAGACAGGGCAACTGGGGCCAACGTCCTGACTTTC	CASSSGDRATGANVLTF
-	TRBD1	TRBV29-1	TRBJ1-1	TGCAGCGTTGAAGTGGCCACCGGGACAGGAGCTTTCTTT	CSVEVATGTGAFF
-	TRBD2	TRBV5-4	TRBJ2-7	TGTGCCAGCAGCTTGGTTGTCCTAGCGGGAGTCCCGAACGAGCAGTACTTC	CASSLVVLAGVPNEQYF
-	-	TRBV11-2	TRBJ1-3	TGTGCCAGCAGCTCCTACCTCAGGGAAACCTCTGGAAACACCATATATTTT	CASSSYLRETSGNTIYF
-	-	TRBV19	TRBJ1-1	TGTGCCAGTCTCATGACAGCCATGAACACTGAAGCTTTCTTT	CASLMTAMNTEAFF
few	TRBD1	TRBV7-2	TRBJ2-2	TGTGCCAGCAGCTTAAGACAGGGGAATTCCGGGGAGCTGTTTTTT	CASSLRQGNSGELFF
-	-	TRBV3-1/TRBV3-2	TRBJ1-5	TGTGCCAGCAGCCAAGACAGTCGTAGCAATCAGCCCCAGCATTTT	CASSQDSRSNQPQHF
-	-	TRBV5-1	TRBJ2-3	TGCGCCAGCAGCTTGGTTCCCGACGGACACACAGATACGCAGTATTTT	CASSLVPDGHTDTQYF
few	-	TRBV2	TRBJ1-5	TGTGCCAGCGGCTCGGTGAGGGTCCAGCATTTT	CASGSVRVQHF
-	-	TRBV6-5	TRBJ1-2	TGTGCCAACCCTTATGGGGAGAAAGTAAACTATGGCTACACCTTC	CANPYGEKVNYGYTF
-	-	TRBV6-2/TRBV6-3	TRBJ1-5	TGTGCCAGCAGTAGACCGGGATCCTCCACTCAGCCCCAGCATTTT	CASSRPGSSTQPQHF
-	TRBD2	TRBV7-9	TRBJ2-2	TGTGCCAGCAGCCGGGGACTAGCGGGGGGACCGAACACCGGGGAGCTGTTTTTT	CASSRGLAGGPNTGELFF
-	TRBD2	TRBV7-3	TRBJ2-1	TGTGCCAGCAGCTCAAAGGGACTAGCGGAGGGAAGCTCCTACAATGAGCAGTTCTTC	CASSSKGLAEGSSYNEQFF
-	TRBD2	TRBV10-3	TRBJ2-5	TGTGCCATCAGTGACTTGTCGGGGGGTCAAGAGACCCAGTACTTC	CAISDLSGGQETQYF
-	TRBD2	TRBV4-3	TRBJ2-5	TGCGCCAGCAGCCAAGTGTGGCGATCGGGAGGGCCGGTCGGAGAGACCCAGTACTTC	CASSQVWRSGGPVGETQYF
-	TRBD1	TRBV4-1	TRBJ2-7	TGCGCCAGCAGCCTATTCGACAGGGGAGACGAGCAGTACTTC	CASSLFDRGDEQYF
-	-	TRBV3-1/TRBV3-2	TRBJ1-1	TGTGCCAGCAGCCCCCGGTTTACCGCGGTCGGGAACACTGAAGCTTTCTTT	CASSPRFTAVGNTEAFF
-	-	TRBV18	TRBJ1-4	TGTGCCAGCTCACCATCAGCCCGGGAACGATTAACTAATGAAAAACTGTTTTTT	CASSPSARERLTNEKLFF
-	-	TRBV13	TRBJ1-1	TGTGCCAGCAGCCCCAACTTCATCACTGAAGCTTTCTTT	CASSPNFITEAFF
-	TRBD1	TRBV2	TRBJ1-6	TGTGCCAGGAGACAGGGGCCCCCTTCACCCCTCCACTTT	CARRQGPPSPLHF
-	TRBD2	TRBV19	TRBJ2-1	TGTGCCAGTAGTACCGGGACTAGCGGACTCCTGGGGGAGCAGTTCTTC	CASSTGTSGLLGEQFF
-	-	TRBV10-2	TRBJ1-5	TGCGCCAGCAGTGAGTCGGTGAGGTCTCAGCCCCAGCATTTT	CASSESVRSQPQHF
-	-	TRBV4-1	TRBJ2-1	TGCGCCAGCAGCCAAGAAGGGGCGTCCTACAATGAGCAGTTCTTC	CASSQEGASYNEQFF
few	TRBD1	TRBV24-1	TRBJ2-2	TGTGCCACCAGTGCCCCCGGGACAGGGTCTAACGGGGAGCTGTTTTTT	CATSAPGTGSNGELFF
-	-	TRBV9	TRBJ1-2	TGTGCCAGCAGCCAAATACGAGGGCTCCCGGATGGCTACACCTTC	CASSQIRGLPDGYTF
-	TRBD2	TRBV6-6	TRBJ2-7	TGTGCCAGCACTCGCCGAAAAACCGGGACTAGCCTCGACGAGCAGTACTTC	CASTRRKTGTSLDEQYF
-	TRBD2	TRBV7-2	TRBJ2-3	TGTGCCAGCAGCTTACTAGCGGCCAGCACAGATACGCAGTATTTT	CASSLLAASTDTQYF
-	-	TRBV18	TRBJ2-5	TGTGCCAGCTCTCCCGGTATTAGACTGGAGCTGGGGACCCAGTACTTC	CASSPGIRLELGTQYF
-	TRBD1	TRBV7-2	TRBJ1-1	TGTGCCAGCAGCTTCGCGGGGACAGGGGGCACTGAAGCTTTCTTT	CASSFAGTGGTEAFF
-	-	TRBV27	TRBJ2-2	TGTGCCAGCAGTTTATTCGCGCAGGGCACCGGGGAGCTGTTTTTT	CASSLFAQGTGELFF
-	-	TRBV7-9	TRBJ1-6	TGTGCCAGCAGCAACCCAAAAGGGGGACACGAAAATTCACCCCTCCACTTT	CASSNPKGGHENSPLHF
-	-	TRBV19	TRBJ1-2	TGTGCCAGTAGTACAGGGCGATTTAACTATGGCTACACCTTC	CASSTGRFNYGYTF
once	TRBD2	TRBV13	TRBJ2-7	TGTGCCAGCAGCTCCGGACTAGCGGGAACCTACGAGCAGTACTTC	CASSSGLAGTYEQYF
-	-	TRBV12-3/TRBV12-4	TRBJ1-1	TGTGCCAGCAGTTTACAAATGAACACTGAAGCTTTCTTT	CASSLQMNTEAFF
-	TRBD1	TRBV6-5	TRBJ1-1	TGTGCCAGCAGTTACAGGGGGCGAGGTGTCACTGAAGCTTTCTTT	CASSYRGRGVTEAFF
-	TRBD2	TRBV2	TRBJ2-3	TGTGCCAGCAGTGTTCCAGCGGGGGGAGGCACAGATACGCAGTATTTT	CASSVPAGGGTDTQYF
-	-	TRBV10-3	TRBJ2-1	TGTGCCATCACCGGGGATATTGTGGTCAATGAGCAGTTCTTC	CAITGDIVVNEQFF
-	TRBD1	TRBV11-3	TRBJ2-3	TGTGCCAGCAGCTTCAGGACAGGGTCAGCAGATACGCAGTATTTT	CASSFRTGSADTQYF
few	-	TRBV28	TRBJ1-5	TGTGCCAGCAGCTCGGCGGGACCAAACAATCAGCCCCAGCATTTT	CASSSAGPNNQPQHF
few	-	TRBV6-5	TRBJ1-1	TGTGCCAGCAGTTACTCCCCCGGCGGGGGCGGGACTGAAGCTTTCTTT	CASSYSPGGGGTEAFF
-	TRBD1	TRBV27	TRBJ2-2	TGTGCCAGCAGGCGACAGGGGGGAATCGGGGAGCTGTTTTTT	CASRRQGGIGELFF
few	TRBD2	TRBV11-2	TRBJ2-1	TGTGCCAGCAGCTATGGGCTAGCGGGAGGGAGCTCCTACAATGAGCAGTTCTTC	CASSYGLAGGSSYNEQFF
-	TRBD1	TRBV18	TRBJ1-5	TGTGCCAGCTCACCAAGACAGGGTTCTAGCAATCAGCCCCAGCATTTT	CASSPRQGSSNQPQHF